This T cell receptor (beta chain) derives from a study of a mutant IDH1 vaccine in newly diagnosed glioma. V lost 1 base, J lost 13 bases, and 11 bases lay in between. Germline loops: CDR1 SGHTA, CDR2 FQGNSA. This CDR3 contains 12 residues. The repertoire was sequenced with immunoSEQ multiplex PCR; TCRdb's copy has only in-frame clones and lacks some. The profile shows about 54,000 clones, 80% to 85% of them singletons. Noted time point: week 47, end of study. Every vaccine dose comprised 300 ug of mutant IDH1 20-mer peptide plus topical imiquimod. Turning to this clone: Its antigen is undetermined.

Sequencing was performed on PBMCs, taken from a glioma patient whose treatment included an IDH1 peptide vaccine. The chain carries TRBV7-2 and TRBJ1-5; unclear D gene. The TCR sequence derives from a woman in her fifties or sixties with glioma. CDR3: CASSLDATRQHF. CDR3 DNA: TGTGCCAGCAGCTTAGATGCGACCCGGCAGCATTTT.